The next 27 T cell receptor beta chains were all read from a single sample in a study of blood T cell repertoires in COVID-19 (dated by TCRdb to the early 2020s). The method was the immunoSEQ multiplex PCR assay. The clones in this table, taken by TCRdb from immuneACCESS, are in-frame only. Not every clone is retained; where verified, under half of the shortfall comes from an unresolved V gene, and the cause of the rest is unknown. The sample table shows roughly 250,000 clones, and 80% to 85% are seen once. The ten most abundant clones make up 15% to 17% of the sample. The sample comprised peripheral blood. The receptors come from a person aged 65-85 years with COVID-19, enrolled during active disease.

This clone has more than one count but fewer than ten. The rearrangement links TRBV28 to TRBJ1-4, with D unresolved. Trimming shortened V by 6 bases and J by 2 bases, and 10 bases separated the two germline ends. Germline CDR1 reads MDHEN; CDR2 reads SYDVKM. The CDR3 has 14 residues. The CDR3 nucleotides read TGTGCCAGCAGGCTGAGGAAGACTAATGAAAAACTGTTTTTT. Amino acid sequence: CASRLRKTNEKLFF.

The rearrangement uses TRBV5-6 and TRBJ1-6; D gene ambiguous. Germline values: CDR1 SGHDT, CDR2 YYEEEE. CDR3 size: 17 residues. V shed 0 bases and J shed 4 bases, with 14 bases lying between them. The CDR3 loop reads CASSLGEVRRYNSPLHF. The CDR3 coding sequence is TGTGCCAGCAGCTTGGGGGAGGTGCGGAGGTATAATTCACCCCTCCACTTT.

The gene calls are TRBV28 and TRBJ1-3; D is uncertain. Trimming shortened V by 3 bases and J by 7 bases, and 13 bases separated the two germline ends. The CDR3 sequence is 14 residues long. Germline loops: CDR1 MDHEN, CDR2 SYDVKM. The CDR3 DNA is TGTGCCAGCAGTTTGAGCGGGAGGGTGAACACCATATATTTT. Residues: CASSLSGRVNTIYF.

The gene calls are TRBV6-6 and TRBJ2-1; tentative D call: TRBD1 (6 bases). V was shortened by 2 bases and J by 8 bases, with 13 bases between the two germline ends. This CDR3 is built from 14 residues. CDR1 MNHNY and CDR2 SVGAGI come from the germline V gene (reference sequence). CDR3 coding DNA: TGTGCCAGCAGTTACCCCCAGGACAGTTATGAGCAGTTCTTC. Amino acids: CASSYPQDSYEQFF.

The chain uses TRBV21-1 and TRBJ2-3; the tabulated D call, TRBD2, remains unverified against the DNA. TRBV21-1 is recorded as a pseudogene. This CDR3 is built from 9 residues. The CDR3 DNA reads TGTGCCAGCAGCCTGGGACTCTATTTT. It encodes CASSLGLYF.

The rearrangement uses TRBV5-1 and TRBJ2-7; 9 bases fit TRBD1. The CDR3 spans 15 residues. Germline V gives CDR1 SGHRS, CDR2 YFSETQ. V shed 5 bases, J shed 4 bases, and the junction held 10 bases outside the gene matches. Here the CDR3 DNA reads TGCGCCAGCAGTGGGGACAGGGAAGGTTCTTACGAGCAGTACTTC. The encoded protein is CASSGDREGSYEQYF.

V gene TRBV11-2 combines with J gene TRBJ2-2; weak D call: TRBD2 (6 bases). Germline CDR1 and CDR2: SGHAT and FQNNGV. V lost 4 bases and J 5 bases, leaving 20 bases between the germline ends. The CDR3 runs 17 residues. In nucleotides, the CDR3 is TGTGCCAGCAGCTCCCGGGGACTGGCCCCAGGGACCGGGGAGCTGTTTTTT. This gives the protein CASSSRGLAPGTGELFF.

The chain uses TRBV7-2 and TRBJ2-7, with TRBD1 matching over 8 bases. Germline CDR1 reads SGHTA; CDR2 reads FQGNSA. J lost 4 bases, V lost 4 bases, and 3 bases had no gene match. This CDR3 contains 13 residues. CDR3 DNA sequence: TGTGCCAGCAGCTCAGACAGGGGTTACGAGCAGTACTTC. This codes for CASSSDRGYEQYF. Using reference TRBV7-2 and TRBJ2-7 for the parts outside the CDR3, the full variable domain is GAGVSQSPSNKVTEKGKDVELRCDPISGHTALYWYRQSLGQGLEFLIYFQGNSAPDKSGLPSDRFSAERTGGSVSTLTIQRTQQEDSAVYLCASSSDRGYEQYFGPGTRLTVT.

J is TRBJ1-5 and V is TRBV21-1; the D call of TRBD1 is as the table states it, not checked on the DNA. TRBV21-1 is a pseudogene. The length of the CDR3 is 18 residues. CDR3 in amino acids: CASSKSGTGVFINQPQHF. The DNA of the CDR3 is TGTGCCAGCAGCAAATCCGGGACAGGGGTTTTCATCAATCAGCCCCAGCATTTT.

The chain recombines TRBV19 with TRBJ1-4; no definite D call. CDR1 and CDR2 (germline): LNHDA, SQIVND (reference sequence). Trimming left V 7 bases short and J 8 bases short, with 14 bases between. The CDR3 runs to 13 residues. In nucleotides, the CDR3 is TGTGCCAGTACCCCCAGGTCTGAGGAAAAACTGTTTTTT. Its protein is CASTPRSEEKLFF.

The V and J genes are TRBV28 and TRBJ1-2, with a weak D call TRBD1 (5 bases). This CDR3 is built from 13 residues. Germline CDR1 MDHEN, CDR2 SYDVKM. The V and J ends lost 3 bases and 7 bases respectively, with 12 bases between them. CDR3 protein: CASSLGPPGGYTF. As DNA, the CDR3 is TGTGCCAGCAGTTTGGGGCCCCCTGGTGGCTACACCTTC.

The chain uses TRBV7-2 and TRBJ1-2; possibly TRBD1 for D (6 bases). The V gene lost 4 bases and the J gene lost 7 bases, with 16 bases spanning the gap. The germline CDR1 and CDR2 sequences are SGHTA and FQGNSA. CDR3 length: 14 residues. CDR3 bases: TGTGCCAGCAGCTCCGAGACGACAGGACGTGGCTACACCTTC. Translation: CASSSETTGRGYTF. Looking up the rest from reference TRBV7-2 and TRBJ1-2 gives the full variable domain: GAGVSQSPSNKVTEKGKDVELRCDPISGHTALYWYRQSLGQGLEFLIYFQGNSAPDKSGLPSDRFSAERTGGSVSTLTIQRTQQEDSAVYLCASSSETTGRGYTFGSGTRLTVV.

This chain connects TRBV7-9 to TRBJ1-2, with D possibly matching TRBD1 (5 bases). The germline V gene encodes CDR1 SEHNR and CDR2 FQNEAQ (reference sequence). V shed 5 bases and J shed 1 base, with 8 bases lying between them. The CDR3 consists of 13 residues. This chain's CDR3 is CASSNDSNYGYTF. CDR3 coding DNA: TGTGCCAGCAGCAACGACAGTAACTATGGCTACACCTTC.

The chain combines TRBV9 with TRBJ2-3; unclear D gene. V gave up 0 bases and J gave up 3 bases, with 2 bases separating them. There are 12 residues in the CDR3. CDR1 and CDR2 (germline): SGDLS, YYNGEE. The CDR3 protein is CASSVVTDTQYF. Here the CDR3 DNA reads TGTGCCAGCAGCGTAGTAACAGATACGCAGTATTTT.

This rearrangement joins TRBV7-3 to TRBJ2-1; 8 nucleotides agree with TRBD2. Germline V gene data show CDR1 as SGHTA and CDR2 as FQGTGA. Losses at the gene ends were 5 bases for V and 9 bases for J; bases not matched to a gene: 12. The CDR3 has 15 amino acids. The CDR3 reads CASSDPGLVGSEQFF. DNA for the CDR3: TGTGCCAGCAGCGATCCGGGACTAGTGGGCAGTGAGCAGTTCTTC.

V and J are TRBV4-3 and TRBJ2-2; a weak D match, TRBD2 (6 bases). This CDR3 contains 14 residues. Trimming left V 1 base short and J 7 bases short, with 10 bases between. From germline, CDR1 is LGHNA and CDR2 YSLEER. The CDR3 protein is CASSQGGGFGELFF. DNA for the CDR3: TGCGCCAGCAGCCAAGGTGGGGGGTTCGGGGAGCTGTTTTTT.

The chain is built from TRBV9 and TRBJ1-2; 8 nucleotides align to TRBD1. The CDR3 extends over 13 amino acids. CDR1 and CDR2 (germline): SGDLS, YYNGEE. V was clipped by 4 bases and J by 4 bases; unmatched bases: 3. CDR3 DNA sequence: TGTGCCAGCAGCAAAGGACAGGGCTATGGCTACACCTTC. Residues: CASSKGQGYGYTF.

This clone was detected a few times. The chain combines TRBV28 with TRBJ1-3; D call uncertain. Germline V CDR1 and CDR2: MDHEN, SYDVKM. The CDR3 is made up of 12 amino acids. Trimming took off 6 bases at V and 2 bases at J, with 5 bases between the two ends. CDR3 DNA: TGTGCCAGCAGCAGGACTGGAAACACCATATATTTT. Its protein is CASSRTGNTIYF.

The J gene is TRBJ1-5, the V gene TRBV30; 9 positions match TRBD1. The germline gives CDR1 GTSNPN, CDR2 SVGIG (reference sequence). This CDR3 has 16 amino acids. V lost 5 bases, J lost 4 bases, and 12 bases stayed unmatched. The CDR3: CAWETSGTGSNQPQHF. In DNA, the CDR3 is TGTGCCTGGGAAACTTCCGGGACAGGGTCAAATCAGCCCCAGCATTTT.

This chain uses TRBV5-5 with TRBJ2-3; 9 bases align to TRBD2. J gave up 8 bases and V 4 bases, and 14 bases lay outside the gene matches. The CDR3 covers 16 residues. Germline CDR1 reads SGHKS; CDR2 reads YYEKEE (reference sequence). The CDR3 loop reads CASSPRLAEGRGTQYF. Written as DNA, the CDR3 is TGTGCCAGCAGCCCCAGACTAGCGGAGGGGCGCGGTACGCAGTATTTT. Variable domain in full (rest from reference TRBV5-5 and TRBJ2-3): DAGVTQSPTHLIKTRGQQVTLRCSPISGHKSVSWYQQVLGQGPQFIFQYYEKEERGRGNFPDRFSARQFPNYSSELNVNALLLGDSALYLCASSPRLAEGRGTQYFGPGTRLTVL.

This clone occurred a few times. The chain couples TRBV23-1 to TRBJ1-1; D is undetermined. TRBV23-1 is an ORF; its function is uncertain. V shed 3 bases and J shed 1 base, with 9 bases lying between them. There are 14 residues in the CDR3. The CDR3 region is CASSQLPGNTEAFF. DNA of the CDR3: TGCGCCAGCAGTCAGTTGCCGGGGAACACTGAAGCTTTCTTT.

This clone was seen more than once but under ten times. The chain joins TRBV10-3 to TRBJ1-1; unclear D gene. There are 13 residues in the CDR3. V was pared by 6 bases and J by 4 bases, with 12 bases between. Germline CDR1 reads ENHRY; CDR2 reads SYGVKD. Here the CDR3 reads CAIRESHGTEAFF. The CDR3 nucleotides read TGTGCCATCAGAGAGAGCCACGGCACTGAAGCTTTCTTT.

This rearrangement joins TRBV10-3 to TRBJ2-6, with 10 positions matching TRBD1. The germline V gene has CDR1 ENHRY and CDR2 SYGVKD. CDR3 length: 20 amino acids. V gave up 2 bases and J gave up 0 bases; unmatched junction bases: 10. The CDR3 is CAISESPGQGGSSGANVLTF. The CDR3 DNA reads TGTGCCATCAGTGAGAGCCCAGGACAGGGGGGAAGCTCTGGGGCCAACGTCCTGACTTTC.

CDR3 protein: CAISVGQKMRSSGNTIYF. The CDR3 DNA follows: TGTGCCATCTCAGTGGGACAGAAGATGAGGAGCTCTGGAAACACCATATATTTT. This chain uses TRBV10-3 with TRBJ1-3, with 7 positions matching TRBD1. Germline lookup yields CDR1 ENHRY and CDR2 SYGVKD. V trimming: 8 bases; J trimming: 0 bases; junction bases outside the gene matches: 16. This CDR3 is 18 amino acids long.

The gene calls are TRBV11-3 and TRBJ2-1; 8 positions match TRBD2. Germline trimming cut 6 bases from V and 6 bases from J; bases unmatched to any gene: 7. Per the germline V gene, CDR1 is SGHNT and CDR2 is YENEEA. This CDR3 contains 14 residues. In nucleotides, the CDR3 is TGTGCCAGCAGTACGGGACTAGAGGGCAATGAGCAGTTCTTC. This codes for CASSTGLEGNEQFF.

Here the CDR3 DNA reads TGTGCCAGCAGCGTAGGCCGAGGAGAGACCCAGTACTTC. Residues: CASSVGRGETQYF. The chain couples TRBV9 to TRBJ2-5; D is unresolved. Trimming removed 0 bases at V and 4 bases at J, with 7 bases between. CDR1 SGDLS and CDR2 YYNGEE come from the germline V gene. There are 13 residues in the CDR3.

The chain uses TRBV18 and TRBJ1-2, with D perhaps matching TRBD1 (5 bases). CDR1 is KGHSH, CDR2 LQKENI, per germline. Trimming pared 2 bases from V and 4 bases from J, leaving 14 bases between. The CDR3 loop spans 15 amino acids. The CDR3 nucleotides are TGTGCCAGCTCACCAACTCGGGGGATCGGCTATGGCTACACCTTC. This codes for CASSPTRGIGYGYTF.